Listed below are T cell receptor beta chains from one sample, sequenced in a study of blood T cell repertoires in COVID-19. Only in-frame clones appear in the TCRdb table, and some are missing; sequencing was by immunoSEQ multiplex PCR. The table lists some 210,000 clones, around 86% of them singletons, with around 6% in the top ten. The sequenced material came from peripheral blood. These receptor sequences come from a man aged 55 to 70 who had recovered from COVID-19. CDR3s include the opening cysteine and the closing phenylalanine or tryptophan. A D gene is named only where the DNA matches it firmly. Part of the rows lack a size; the others show once, few, many or a class for expanded clones.

d_call j_call v_call clone_size cdr3_nt cdr3_aa
TRBD2 TRBJ2-1 TRBV5-1 NA TGCGCCAGCAGCTTGGGACTAGCGGGCTCCTACAATGAGCAGTTCTTC CASSLGLAGSYNEQFF
NA TRBJ2-4 TRBV27 once TGTGCCAGCATGGCCCTGGTGGGGGGGCCCGGGGTCAAAAACATTCAGTACTTC CASMALVGGPGVKNIQYF
NA TRBJ2-3 TRBV18 NA TGTGCCAGCTCACTAACAGGGTTGGAAACAGATACGCAGTATTTT CASSLTGLETDTQYF
NA TRBJ2-7 TRBV19 NA TGTGCCAGACCTCCGGGACTTACCTACGAGCAGTACTTC CARPPGLTYEQYF
TRBD1 TRBJ2-2 TRBV6-2/TRBV6-3 NA TGTGCCAGCAGCCGGATGAGGACAGGGAACACCGGGGAGCTGTTTTTT CASSRMRTGNTGELFF
NA TRBJ2-1 TRBV3-1/TRBV3-2 NA TGTGCCAGCAGCTCCGGACAGGAGGGATACAATGAGCAGTTCTTC CASSSGQEGYNEQFF
TRBD2 TRBJ2-7 TRBV7-8 NA TGTGCCAGCAACCCGGGAGGATACTACGAGCAGTACTTC CASNPGGYYEQYF
TRBD1 TRBJ2-2 TRBV7-7 once TGTGCTAGCAGCCAGAGGGGACAGGGTCGCACCGGGGAGCTGTTTTTT CASSQRGQGRTGELFF
TRBD1 TRBJ1-1 TRBV30 NA TGTGCCTGGAGCCCTAGGGGGCCCACTGAAGCTTTCTTT CAWSPRGPTEAFF
TRBD1 TRBJ2-7 TRBV27 NA TGTGCCAGCAGAGACAGGGGGCTAGCTTCCTACGAGCAGTACTTC CASRDRGLASYEQYF
TRBD2 TRBJ2-1 TRBV11-2 NA TGTGCCAGCAGCTTTTCCCGGACTAGGGATGAGCAGTTCTTC CASSFSRTRDEQFF
NA TRBJ2-7 TRBV29-1 NA TGCAGCGCTACCACAGAGAGCTCCTACGAGCAGTACTTC CSATTESSYEQYF
TRBD2 TRBJ2-7 TRBV7-6 NA TGTGCCAGCAGCTTAGCGGGGGGCAGCGGGAGCTCCTACGAGCAGTACTTC CASSLAGGSGSSYEQYF
NA TRBJ2-3 TRBV18 NA TGTGCCAGCTCACCCGACATAGATACGCAGTATTTT CASSPDIDTQYF
NA TRBJ2-1 TRBV6-2/TRBV6-3 NA TGTGCCAGCAGTACTTTAACGGGGGTGGGGAGTGAGCAGTTCTTC CASSTLTGVGSEQFF
NA TRBJ1-5 TRBV28 NA TGTGCCAGCAGCTCCGGGGGGGACAATCAGCCCCAGCATTTT CASSSGGDNQPQHF
TRBD1 TRBJ2-2 TRBV5-4 NA TGTGGAACAGGGGGCATCGAGGACACCGGGGAGCTGTTTTTT CGTGGIEDTGELFF
NA TRBJ2-1 TRBV4-2 NA TGTGCCAGCAGCGGGCACTCTCAGAGCTCCTACAATGAGCAGTTCTTC CASSGHSQSSYNEQFF
TRBD1 TRBJ2-5 TRBV7-3 once TGTGCCAGCAGCTTAAACAGGGGAGAGACCCAGTACTTC CASSLNRGETQYF
NA TRBJ1-5 TRBV3-1/TRBV3-2 NA TGTGCCAGCAGCCAAGCGGCGGAACCCTTTCAGCCCCAGCATTTT CASSQAAEPFQPQHF
NA TRBJ2-5 TRBV18 NA TGTGCCAGCTCACCACCGAGGAGGGGCCTTGGGGAGACCCAGTACTTC CASSPPRRGLGETQYF
NA TRBJ2-1 TRBV7-3 NA TGTGCCAGCAGCTCCTTTCCGGGGGACAATGAGCAGTTCTTC CASSSFPGDNEQFF
NA TRBJ2-2 TRBV19 NA TGTGCCAGTAGTATAGATCACAGGCAAGCGAACACCGGGGAGCTGTTTTTT CASSIDHRQANTGELFF
TRBD1 TRBJ2-2 TRBV7-9 NA TGTGCCAGCAGCCCTGACAGGGCAAACACCGGGGAGCTGTTTTTT CASSPDRANTGELFF
NA TRBJ2-3 TRBV4-1 NA TGCGCCAGCAGCCAAGTTAACAGACGCACAGATACGCAGTATTTT CASSQVNRRTDTQYF
TRBD2 TRBJ2-7 TRBV27 NA TGTGCCAGCAGTTTATCAGCGGGAGATTTCTCCTACGAGCAGTACTTC CASSLSAGDFSYEQYF
TRBD2 TRBJ2-7 TRBV6-5 NA TGTGCCAGCAGTTACGGTGGGCTAGCGGGAACCTACGAGCAGTACTTC CASSYGGLAGTYEQYF
NA TRBJ2-7 TRBV4-2 NA TGTGCCAGCAGCCAAGTCCGGGTCGACGAGCAGTACTTC CASSQVRVDEQYF
NA TRBJ1-3 TRBV18 NA TGTGCCAGCTCTTCAGGAACCGGAAACACCATATATTTT CASSSGTGNTIYF
TRBD1 TRBJ1-1 TRBV2 NA TGTGCCAGCAGTGGGTACAGGGGACTGAACACTGAAGCTTTCTTT CASSGYRGLNTEAFF
TRBD2 TRBJ2-7 TRBV5-1 NA TGCGCCAGCAGCTTGCAGCGGGGGGCTTACGAGCAGTACTTC CASSLQRGAYEQYF
TRBD1 TRBJ1-1 TRBV5-1 NA TGCGCCAGCAGCCTGGGGCACCTGGACAGGGTGACTGAAGCTTTCTTT CASSLGHLDRVTEAFF
NA TRBJ1-6 TRBV2 NA TGTGCCGGGGGGTCTTCATGGGGTAATTCACCCCTCCACTTT CAGGSSWGNSPLHF
NA TRBJ2-3 TRBV24-1 NA TGTGCCACCAGTGGACGGGGCACAGATACGCAGTATTTT CATSGRGTDTQYF
TRBD2 TRBJ2-7 TRBV11-2 NA TGTGCCAGCAGCTTTGCGGGAGGGAACGAGCAGTACTTC CASSFAGGNEQYF
NA TRBJ2-4 TRBV3-1/TRBV3-2 NA TGTGCCAGCAGCCAACTAACGGGGGGCGCCAAAAACATTCAGTACTTC CASSQLTGGAKNIQYF
TRBD1 TRBJ1-2 TRBV28 NA TGTGCCAGCAGTTTCCGGGACAGACCTGTGAGTGGCTACACCTTC CASSFRDRPVSGYTF
NA TRBJ1-2 TRBV9 NA TGTGCCAGCAGCGCGGGACTGGTTGCACATGGCTACACCTTC CASSAGLVAHGYTF